The entry below gives a single T cell receptor beta chain sequence along with its context. The germline V gene has CDR1 SGHRS and CDR2 YFSETQ. Trimming left V 0 bases short and J 6 bases short, with 13 bases between. This CDR3 has 14 amino acids. This entry belongs to a study of blood T cell repertoires in COVID-19. In the source study's methods: Amplification of reference gene primers was used by the study to estimate nucleated cell counts. Only in-frame clones appear in the TCRdb table, and some are missing; sequencing was by immunoSEQ multiplex PCR. V and J calls and clone size are as listed in that table; D and trimming were resolved from the DNA. The sample contains around 200,000 clones, under 85% of which appear only once.

Sequencing was performed on peripheral blood. This chain connects TRBV5-1 to TRBJ2-7; D might be TRBD2 (5 bases). The source is a human donor in a cohort sampled during active COVID-19. CDR3 in DNA: TGCGCCAGCAGCTTGGGCGAGAGCGGAGGCGAGCAGTACTTC. Translation gives CASSLGESGGEQYF.